What follows are 21 T cell receptor beta chains derived from one specimen sequenced in a study of spatial heterogeneity in lung cancer. TCRdb reprocessed the 5' RACE reads via MiXCR and lists one record per CDR3 protein. The sample consists of 100,000 to 120,000 distinct CDR3 sequences, approximately 10% of them appearing once. The time point is: blood at routine non-recurrence follow-up after resection. Sequencing was performed on PBMCs, taken at follow-up. These receptors were taken from a female donor with early-stage non-small cell lung cancer.

This clonotype was detected only a few times. The V gene is TRBV27, the J gene TRBJ2-7; the match to TRBD1 covers 11 bases. The CDR3 runs 17 residues. V shed 3 bases and J 4 bases; nucleotides not matched to a gene: 11. The germline V gene encodes CDR1 MNHEY and CDR2 SMNVEV (reference sequence). The CDR3 loop reads CASSLTGTGGKLYEQYF. The CDR3 DNA reads TGTGCCAGCAGTTTGACCGGGACAGGGGGGAAATTATACGAGCAGTACTTC.

This clonotype was seen many times. The chain links TRBV6-1 to TRBJ2-7; D might be TRBD1 or TRBD2, each matching 6 bases. The V gene lost 6 bases and the J gene lost 4 bases, with 16 bases spanning the gap. Per germline, CDR1 MNHNS and CDR2 SASEGT. This CDR3 contains 14 residues. This CDR3 is CASRDRGRAYEQYF. The DNA of the CDR3 is TGTGCCAGCAGGGATCGGGGGCGCGCGTACGAGCAGTACTTC.

This clonotype appeared a few times. The J gene is TRBJ2-7, the V gene TRBV9; no firm D call. From germline, CDR1 is SGDLS and CDR2 YYNGEE. V lost 0 bases, J lost 3 bases, and 31 bases lay in between. This CDR3 comprises 21 residues. The chain's CDR3 is CASSVETLQPNQLWANYEQYF. In nucleotides, the CDR3 is TGTGCCAGCAGCGTAGAGACCTTACAGCCGAACCAACTCTGGGCGAACTACGAGCAGTACTTC.

The gene calls are TRBV6-2 or TRBV6-3 and TRBJ1-2, with D hard to call. The CDR3 covers 12 residues. CDR1 MNHEY and CDR2 SVGEGT come from the germline V gene. Trimming shortened V by 2 bases and J by 4 bases, and 5 bases separated the two germline ends. Here the CDR3 DNA reads TGTGCCAGCAGTTACGCCGCCTATGGCTACACCTTC. Translating gives CASSYAAYGYTF.

This clonotype was seen a few times. The chain joins TRBV21-1 to TRBJ2-5; the tabulated D call, TRBD1, remains unverified against the DNA. TRBV21-1 is a pseudogene. The CDR3 covers 14 residues. The CDR3 bases are TGTGCCAGCAGCAAAGAGGGCGGCGGAGAGACCCAGTACTTC. It is translated as CASSKEGGGETQYF.

This clonotype was observed at least ten times. The chain joins TRBV6-5 to TRBJ1-6, with 8 bases fitting TRBD1. Germline values: CDR1 MNHEY, CDR2 SVGAGI. The CDR3 is 15 amino acids. J was trimmed by 6 bases and V by 4 bases; bases with no gene match: 5. The CDR3 protein is CASSLLDRGNSPLHF. The CDR3 DNA reads as TGTGCCAGCAGTTTATTAGACAGGGGTAATTCACCCCTCCACTTT.

This clonotype showed up many times. This chain joins TRBV10-3 and TRBJ2-1; TRBD2 matches at 11 bases. V shed 6 bases, J shed 5 bases, and the junction held 9 bases outside the gene matches. The CDR3 has 16 amino acids. Germline V lookup: CDR1 ENHRY, CDR2 SYGVKD. The CDR3 protein is CAIRRAGTSGHNEQFF. Here the CDR3 DNA reads TGTGCCATCAGAAGGGCCGGGACTAGCGGACACAATGAGCAGTTCTTC.

This clonotype was detected ten times or more. CDR3 sequence (DNA): TGTGCCAGCAGGTTAGACGTGACAGTCTATAATTCACCCCTCCACTTT. This encodes CASRLDVTVYNSPLHF. The chain is built from TRBV27 and TRBJ1-6; D may be TRBD1 (5 bases). V was shortened by 6 bases and J by 3 bases, with 15 bases between the two germline ends. This CDR3 is 16 amino acids long. Per germline, CDR1 MNHEY and CDR2 SMNVEV (reference sequence).

The V and J genes are TRBV29-1 and TRBJ2-3; perhaps TRBD1 as D (6 bases). With 1 base removed from V and 5 bases from J, the gap between germline ends came to 10 bases. CDR1 is SQVTM and CDR2 is ANQGSEA in the germline V gene. The CDR3 runs 13 residues. The CDR3 here is CSVEVGAGDTQYF. The CDR3 coding sequence is TGCAGCGTTGAAGTGGGGGCGGGAGATACGCAGTATTTT.

Only a few counts were recorded for this clonotype. V usage is TRBV2 and J usage is TRBJ2-7; 8 nucleotides line up with TRBD2. The CDR3 covers 15 residues. Trimming cost V 8 bases and J 0 bases; bases outside gene matches: 9. The V gene's germline CDR1 is SNHLY and CDR2 FYNNEI. The CDR3 protein is CASAGGRINSYEQYF. In DNA form, the CDR3 reads TGTGCCAGCGCAGGCGGGAGGATTAACTCCTACGAGCAGTACTTC.

This clonotype was recorded a few times. V gene TRBV20-1 combines with J gene TRBJ1-1, with TRBD1 matching over 7 bases. Unmatched junction bases numbered 6, after V lost 2 bases and J lost 3 bases. CDR1 DFQATT and CDR2 SNEGSKA come from the germline V gene (reference sequence). The CDR3 consists of 14 residues. The CDR3 DNA sequence: TGCAGTGCTAGAAGACAGGGCTTAGACACTGAAGCTTTCTTT. This gives the protein CSARRQGLDTEAFF.

This clonotype was counted only a few times. CDR3 nucleotide sequence: TGTGCCAGCAGCCGACAATCGGGCCCCAATTCACCCCTCCACTTT. Encoded protein: CASSRQSGPNSPLHF. V and J are TRBV13 and TRBJ1-6; D ambiguous. The germline V and J ends were trimmed by 5 bases and 7 bases, with 15 bases remaining between them. This CDR3 region has 15 residues. Germline-derived CDR1 and CDR2 are PRHDT and FYEKMQ (reference sequence).

This chain connects TRBV11-2 to TRBJ2-1; D is possibly TRBD2 (5 bases). V was pared by 7 bases and J by 9 bases, with 19 bases between. From germline, CDR1 is SGHAT and CDR2 FQNNGV. CDR3 length equals 14 residues. CDR3 DNA: TGTGCCAGCACCCTATTCTCTAGCTCCGGTGAGCAGTTCTTC. Residues: CASTLFSSSGEQFF.

This clonotype was observed many times. The CDR3 reads CASSRGTFRGDTQYF. CDR3 coding DNA: TGTGCCAGCAGTCGAGGGACATTCCGGGGAGATACGCAGTATTTT. V and J are TRBV27 and TRBJ2-3; D is possibly TRBD1 (6 bases). Germline V CDR1 and CDR2: MNHEY, SMNVEV (reference sequence). V was shortened by 5 bases and J by 5 bases, with 17 bases between the two germline ends. There are 15 residues in the CDR3.

In this sample, this clonotype turned up a few times. The chain joins TRBV5-1 to TRBJ2-1; D is ambiguous. Looked up from germline, CDR1 is SGHRS and CDR2 is YFSETQ. V was pared by 0 bases and J by 9 bases, with 13 bases between. The CDR3 totals 14 residues. This chain's CDR3 is CASSLDSPPSEQFF. The CDR3 coding sequence is TGCGCCAGCAGCTTGGACTCTCCTCCCAGTGAGCAGTTCTTC. Full variable domain (missing parts from reference TRBV5-1 and TRBJ2-1): KAGVTQTPRYLIKTRGQQVTLSCSPISGHRSVSWYQQTPGQGLQFLFEYFSETQRNKGNFPGRFSGRQFSNSRSEMNVSTLELGDSALYLCASSLDSPPSEQFFGPGTRLTVL.

The J gene is TRBJ1-3, the V gene TRBV4-3; 9 bases fit TRBD1. CDR3 size: 18 residues. Losses at the gene ends were 3 bases for V and 4 bases for J; bases not matched to a gene: 13. The germline V gene encodes CDR1 LGHNA and CDR2 YSLEER. The CDR3 nucleotides are TGCGCCAGCAGCCACGCTAAACAAACAGGGGGCGCGGGAAACACCATATATTTT. Protein product: CASSHAKQTGGAGNTIYF.

CDR3 DNA sequence: TGTGCCACCAGTGACGCCTTATATGAGCAGTTCTTC. It specifies CATSDALYEQFF. V is TRBV24-1 and J is TRBJ2-1; D call uncertain. Trimming took off 4 bases at V and 8 bases at J, with 8 bases between the two ends. The CDR3 totals 12 residues. Germline loops: CDR1 KGHDR, CDR2 SFDVKD.

This clonotype has a single count. The chain uses TRBV6-6 and TRBJ2-1, with 11 bases that match TRBD1. The CDR3 consists of 15 residues. Germline V CDR1 and CDR2: MNHNY, SVGAGI (reference sequence). V lost 5 bases to trimming and J lost 7 bases; unmatched junction nucleotides: 7. CDR3: CASSAWDRGNNEQFF. The CDR3 DNA follows: TGTGCCAGCAGTGCTTGGGACAGGGGGAATAATGAGCAGTTCTTC.

This clonotype was seen a handful of times. The rearrangement joins TRBV12-3 or TRBV12-4 to TRBJ2-6; TRBD1 aligns across 7 bases. This CDR3 region has 17 residues. Trimming removed 5 bases from V and 1 base from J; junction bases left unmatched: 8. The CDR3, as DNA: TGTGCCAGCAGTGGGACAGCACGCCGTTCTGGGGCCAACGTCCTGACTTTC. It yields the protein CASSGTARRSGANVLTF.

The V call is TRBV5-1, the J call TRBJ2-2; TRBD1 agrees at 8 bases. The CDR3 has 15 amino acids. The junction had 4 bases not matched to a gene; V was cut back by 3 bases and J by 3 bases. CDR1 and CDR2 (germline): SGHRS, YFSETQ. The CDR3: CASSSGQEDTGELFF. Here the CDR3 DNA reads TGCGCCAGCAGCTCGGGACAGGAAGACACCGGGGAGCTGTTTTTT.

This clonotype was counted many times. The V and J genes are TRBV7-2 and TRBJ2-7; no reliable D call. Trimming pared 5 bases from V and 3 bases from J, leaving 8 bases between. CDR3 length equals 12 residues. In germline, CDR1 is SGHTA, CDR2 FQGNSA. The CDR3 region is CASSPLIYEQYF. DNA of the CDR3: TGTGCCAGCAGCCCCCTGATCTACGAGCAGTACTTC.